Sequencing of this T cell receptor (beta chain) was carried out in a study of blood T cell repertoires in COVID-19. The CDR3 extends over 14 amino acids. The V gene's germline CDR1 is MGHRA and CDR2 YSYEKL. V gave up 0 bases and J gave up 3 bases, with 8 bases separating them. In the original processing: Researchers report that nucleated cell counts were estimated from reference gene primer amplification. Generated by immunoSEQ multiplex PCR, the TCRdb table keeps only in-frame clones and is missing some. V and J calls and clone size are those listed in that table; D and trimming were worked out from the DNA. The data show a few hundred thousand clones, with just under 90% seen just once and about 8.4% held by the top ten.

This clonotype was obtained from a woman in her twenties or thirties who had recovered from COVID-19. Sequenced input: PBMCs or T cells enriched from blood (not recorded which). The V call is TRBV4-1, the J call TRBJ2-5; D is ambiguous. The CDR3, as DNA: TGCGCCAGCAGCCAAGATAGAGTAGAAGAGACCCAGTACTTC. It yields the protein CASSQDRVEETQYF.